Listed below are T cell receptor beta chains from one sample, sequenced in a study of cytomegalovirus exposure and HLA in healthy donors. The method was immunoSEQ multiplex PCR; TCRdb's version includes in-frame clones alone and lacks a portion of them. The repertoire has about 160,000 clones, approximately 78% of them found once; the top ten carry 7% to 9.5%. What was sequenced was PBMCs. Every receptor here comes from a male donor in good health and CMV-seropositive. CDR3s include the opening cysteine and the closing phenylalanine or tryptophan. Each record gives: J gene, clone size, V gene, D gene, CDR3 protein, CDR3 DNA. D genes are given only for firm matches. Not all rows give a size; the values are once, few, many and, for expanded clones, a class.

TRBJ1-1 . TRBV11-2 . CASSLQTSLTEAFF TGTGCCAGCAGCTTACAAACATCTTTAACTGAAGCTTTCTTT
TRBJ1-1 . TRBV2 TRBD1 CASSDRENTEAFF TGTGCCAGCTCGGACAGGGAGAACACTGAAGCTTTCTTT
TRBJ2-3 . TRBV11-2 . CASSNRGRETTDTQYF TGTGCCAGCAGCAACCGGGGACGGGAGACCACAGATACGCAGTATTTT
TRBJ2-2 . TRBV10-1 . CASSESGTGELFF TGCGCCAGCAGTGAGTCCGGGACCGGGGAGCTGTTTTTT
TRBJ2-1 . TRBV9 . CASSVEDSSYNEQFF TGTGCCAGCAGCGTAGAAGACAGCTCCTACAATGAGCAGTTCTTC
TRBJ1-1 . TRBV10-3 . CAISEPGLEAFF TGTGCCATCAGTGAGCCAGGACTTGAAGCTTTCTTT
TRBJ1-6 . TRBV7-9 TRBD1 CASSTFGTGLSGESPLHF TGTGCCAGCAGCACATTTGGGACAGGGCTTTCGGGAGAATCACCCCTCCACTTT
TRBJ2-3 once TRBV30 . CAWSARAPDTQYF TGTGCCTGGAGTGCCCGAGCACCAGATACGCAGTATTTT
TRBJ1-3 . TRBV19 . CASSTGTPRGTIYF TGTGCCAGTAGTACCGGGACTCCTCGGGGCACCATATATTTT
TRBJ2-2 . TRBV5-1 TRBD2 CASSSRTTSGANTGELFF TGCGCCAGCAGCTCACGGACCACTAGCGGGGCGAACACCGGGGAGCTGTTTTTT
TRBJ2-1 . TRBV28 TRBD1 CASSPGQGYEQFF TGTGCCAGCAGTCCCGGACAGGGTTATGAGCAGTTCTTC
TRBJ2-2 . TRBV5-5 . CASSLSSSNTGELFF TGTGCCAGCAGCTTGAGTAGTTCGAACACCGGGGAGCTGTTTTTT
TRBJ1-2 . TRBV9 TRBD1 CASSTTTGNYGYTF TGTGCCAGCAGCACAACGACAGGGAACTATGGCTACACCTTC
TRBJ2-2 . TRBV29-1 . CSVDGSYTGELFF TGCAGCGTTGACGGGAGTTACACCGGGGAGCTGTTTTTT
TRBJ2-1 . TRBV7-2 TRBD2 CASATSGGTYNEQFF TGTGCCAGCGCGACCTCGGGGGGAACCTACAATGAGCAGTTCTTC
TRBJ2-4 . TRBV5-1 . CASSFGQLNSQYF TGCGCCAGCAGCTTTGGACAGTTAAACAGTCAGTACTTC
TRBJ2-3 . TRBV9 . CASSVEARGTDTQYF TGTGCCAGCAGCGTAGAGGCTAGAGGCACAGATACGCAGTATTTT
TRBJ2-5 . TRBV7-6 . CASSLARATGTQYF TGTGCCAGCAGCTTAGCGAGGGCCACGGGGACCCAGTACTTC
TRBJ1-6 . TRBV19 . CASSIGAGAENSPLHF TGTGCCAGTAGTATAGGGGCAGGGGCAGAGAATTCACCCCTCCACTTT
TRBJ2-2 . TRBV9 . CASSVATGSTYTGELFF TGTGCCAGCAGCGTAGCAACCGGGAGCACCTACACCGGGGAGCTGTTTTTT
TRBJ2-5 few TRBV5-1 . CASREVYRGPGKETQYF TGCGCCAGCAGGGAGGTGTATCGCGGACCCGGGAAGGAGACCCAGTACTTC
TRBJ2-3 . TRBV19 . CASSISTAVDTQYF TGTGCCAGTAGTATCAGTACTGCGGTGGATACGCAGTATTTT
TRBJ2-3 . TRBV10-1 TRBD1 CASSVGQGVADTQYF TGCGCCAGCAGTGTCGGTCAGGGGGTCGCAGATACGCAGTATTTT
TRBJ2-3 few TRBV28 . CASSFGDGGPDTQYF TGTGCCAGCAGTTTTGGGGATGGAGGGCCAGATACGCAGTATTTT
TRBJ2-7 . TRBV6-5 . CASTNGGGTYEQYF TGTGCCAGCACCAACGGGGGTGGGACCTACGAGCAGTACTTC
TRBJ2-3 once TRBV6-5 . CASSPNADTQYF TGTGCCAGCAGCCCCAATGCAGATACGCAGTATTTT